The 25 T cell receptor beta chains reported below all come from one sample, sequenced in a study of T cell repertoires in cytomegalovirus infection (dated by TCRdb to between 2018 and 2021). TCRdb lists the instrument as Illumina HiSeq 1500. TCRdb reprocessing: public reads trimmed at Q25 with fastp, clones called with MiXCR, in-frame beta chains kept. Each entry is one CDR3 protein sequence, shown with its most common DNA and genes. This sample lists about 440,000 distinct CDR3 sequences; roughly 30% were detected once. The top ten hold roughly 13% of the sample. Sequences were obtained from PBMCs. These TCRs come from a human donor in good health (CMV status not recorded). Some clones in this sample may be carry-over from other donors' samples.

In this sample, this clonotype turned up many times. The rearrangement links TRBV7-3 to TRBJ1-6; D not resolved. The CDR3 has 14 residues. The germline gives CDR1 SGHTA, CDR2 FQGTGA. The V and J ends lost 4 bases and 2 bases respectively, with 6 bases between them. CDR3 nucleotide sequence: TGTGCCAGCAGCTCGGACCCCTATAATTCACCCCTCCACTTT. This codes for CASSSDPYNSPLHF.

This chain uses TRBV2 with TRBJ2-3; TRBD2 might be the D (5 bases). The CDR3 extends over 13 amino acids. V lost 2 bases and J 5 bases, leaving 8 bases between the germline ends. Germline V gene sequence: CDR1 SNHLY, CDR2 FYNNEI. The CDR3 protein is CASSEYGVDTQYF. CDR3 bases: TGTGCCAGCAGTGAATACGGGGTAGATACGCAGTATTTT. Variable domain in full (rest from reference TRBV2 and TRBJ2-3): EPEVTQTPSHQVTQMGQEVILRCVPISNHLYFYWYRQILGQKVEFLVSFYNNEISEKSEIFDDQFSVERPDGSNFTLKIRSTKLEDSAMYFCASSEYGVDTQYFGPGTRLTVL.

This clonotype appeared many times. V and J are TRBV4-1 and TRBJ1-6; D is unresolved. V was cut by 0 bases and J by 9 bases, with 12 bases left in between. The CDR3 runs to 15 residues. From germline, CDR1 is MGHRA and CDR2 YSYEKL. CDR3 in DNA: TGCGCCAGCAGCCAAGAAGTATCCCTTTTTTCACCCCTCCACTTT. Protein product: CASSQEVSLFSPLHF.

This sequence joins TRBV5-4 and TRBJ2-7; no clear D. V was pared by 4 bases and J by 2 bases, with 13 bases between. The germline V gene encodes CDR1 SGHNT and CDR2 YYREEE (reference sequence). This CDR3 region has 14 residues. DNA of the CDR3: TGTGCCAGCAGCCAGTTCGGCGGAACCTACGAGCAGTACTTC. Residues: CASSQFGGTYEQYF.

Note on this clonotype: Since a much larger clone is just one base distant, this may be a read error. This rearrangement joins TRBV7-6 to TRBJ2-7; no reliable D call. From germline, CDR1 is SGHVS and CDR2 FNYEAQ. The CDR3 has 12 amino acids. The chain's CDR3 is CASSLETYEQSF. CDR3 DNA: TGTGCCAGCAGCTTAGAGACCTACGAGCAGTCCTTC. The whole variable domain, remainder taken from reference TRBV7-6 and TRBJ2-7, is GAGVSQSPRYKVTKRGQDVALRCDPISGHVSLYWYRQALGQGPEFLTYFNYEAQQDKSGLPNDRFSAERPEGSISTLTIQRTEQRDSAMYRCASSLETYEQSFGPGTRLTVT.

This clonotype occurred a few times. This rearrangement joins TRBV7-9 to TRBJ1-1, with 12 bases aligning to TRBD1. Germline loops: CDR1 SEHNR, CDR2 FQNEAQ (reference sequence). CDR3 length equals 17 residues. The trim removed 7 bases at V and 5 bases at J, leaving 14 bases unmatched. CDR3 amino acids: CASTPLQGQGARTEAFF. The CDR3 DNA is TGTGCCAGCACGCCTCTCCAGGGACAGGGGGCGAGGACTGAAGCTTTCTTT.

This clonotype was seen many times. DNA of the CDR3: TGTGCCAGCAGCTCCAGGGGGGCGACGGAGACCCAGTACTTC. It specifies CASSSRGATETQYF. This chain joins TRBV7-6 and TRBJ2-5; a weak D match, TRBD1 (7 bases). Trimming took off 4 bases at V and 5 bases at J, with 14 bases between the two ends. Germline-derived CDR1 and CDR2 are SGHVS and FNYEAQ. This CDR3 contains 14 residues.

This clonotype was observed many times. V gene TRBV20-1 combines with J gene TRBJ1-4; D gene unclear. Germline V gene data show CDR1 as DFQATT and CDR2 as SNEGSKA (reference sequence). V shed 0 bases and J shed 6 bases, with 11 bases lying between them. The CDR3 has 14 residues. The CDR3 here is CSARDRRADEKLFF. For the CDR3, the DNA is TGCAGTGCTAGAGATAGGAGGGCGGATGAAAAACTGTTTTTT.

This clonotype has just a few counts. The chain combines TRBV7-6 with TRBJ1-5, with D maybe TRBD1 (5 bases). Germline-derived CDR1 and CDR2 are SGHVS and FNYEAQ. The V gene lost 1 base and the J gene lost 4 bases, with 11 bases spanning the gap. The CDR3 has 15 amino acids. CDR3 amino acids: CASSLGSGMNQPQHF. The CDR3 coding sequence is TGTGCCAGCAGCTTAGGGTCAGGGATGAATCAGCCCCAGCATTTT.

This clonotype came up a few times. This chain connects TRBV30 to TRBJ1-6, with 10 bases lining up with TRBD1. Losses at the gene ends were 2 bases for V and 9 bases for J; bases not matched to a gene: 7. There are 15 residues in the CDR3. Germline CDR1 GTSNPN, CDR2 SVGIG (reference sequence). CDR3 residues: CAWSFTGTGVSPLHF. The CDR3 DNA reads TGTGCCTGGAGTTTCACCGGGACAGGGGTTTCACCCCTCCACTTT. Filled out from reference TRBV30 and TRBJ1-6, the complete variable domain reads SQTIHQWPATLVQPVGSPLSLECTVEGTSNPNLYWYRQAAGRGLQLLFYSVGIGQISSEVPQNLSASRPQDRQFILSSKKLLLSDSGFYLCAWSFTGTGVSPLHFGNGTRLTVT.

The gene calls are TRBV28 and TRBJ1-2, with unresolved D. CDR1 and CDR2 (germline): MDHEN, SYDVKM. Trimming took off 6 bases at V and 4 bases at J, with 9 bases between the two ends. The CDR3 contains 12 residues. The CDR3 loop reads CASSGRSYGYTF. For the CDR3, the DNA is TGTGCCAGCAGCGGCAGAAGCTATGGCTACACCTTC.

This sequence joins TRBV28 and TRBJ1-1; a possible D gene is TRBD1 (6 bases). Looked up from germline, CDR1 is MDHEN and CDR2 is SYDVKM. Deletions cut 5 bases from V and 5 bases from J, with 18 bases between. The CDR3 length is 15 residues. The CDR3 DNA follows: TGTGCCAGCAGTCCCCATATACAGGGTGGGACTGAAGCTTTCTTT. This encodes CASSPHIQGGTEAFF.

This clonotype came up a few times. The chain recombines TRBV6-2 or TRBV6-3 with TRBJ2-2, with 9 bases that match TRBD1. Germline CDR1 reads MNHEY; CDR2 reads SVGEGT. CDR3 size: 17 residues. With V trimmed by 1 base and J by 1 base, 4 bases remained unmatched. CDR3 loop: CASSYYRTGVNTGELFF. The CDR3 DNA sequence: TGTGCCAGCAGTTACTACCGGACAGGGGTGAACACCGGGGAGCTGTTTTTT.

The rearrangement links TRBV4-1 to TRBJ2-7, with no clear D. The CDR3 contains 13 residues. The V gene's germline CDR1 is MGHRA and CDR2 YSYEKL. V gave up 4 bases and J gave up 5 bases, with 12 bases separating them. The CDR3 nucleotides are TGCGCCAGCAGCCCCGAGCGTGGGGACGAGCAGTACTTC. It codes for CASSPERGDEQYF.

This clonotype has just a few counts. The J gene is TRBJ2-3, the V gene TRBV20-1; D remains unclear. Germline lookup yields CDR1 DFQATT and CDR2 SNEGSKA (reference sequence). V was clipped by 4 bases and J by 3 bases, with 8 bases between them. CDR3 length equals 12 residues. In nucleotides, the CDR3 is TGCAGTGCTATAAGTGGAACAGATACGCAGTATTTT. Translated: CSAISGTDTQYF.

This clonotype has a handful of counts. This chain connects TRBV24-1 to TRBJ1-1, with a possible D match to TRBD1 (6 bases). With 8 bases removed from V and 7 bases from J, the gap between germline ends came to 13 bases. In germline, CDR1 is KGHDR, CDR2 SFDVKD. The CDR3 contains 12 residues. The CDR3: CATNNPRGEAFF. The CDR3 DNA sequence: TGTGCCACCAACAACCCCAGGGGTGAAGCTTTCTTT.

This clonotype was found a few times. The rearrangement links TRBV19 to TRBJ1-1; no clear D. CDR3 length: 12 amino acids. V lost 7 bases to trimming and J lost 7 bases, with 13 bases between them. Germline CDR1 LNHDA, CDR2 SQIVND (reference sequence). CDR3 sequence reads: CASKEVSDEAFF. CDR3 sequence (DNA): TGTGCCAGTAAAGAGGTATCCGATGAAGCTTTCTTT.

CDR3 sequence: CASSLDRRDRVHLACNQPQHF. CDR3 nucleotide sequence: TGTGCCAGCAGCTTAGACCGACGGGACAGGGTCCATCTCGCATGCAATCAGCCCCAGCATTTT. This chain links TRBV11-3 with TRBJ1-5, with 9 bases matching TRBD1. CDR3 length equals 21 residues. Germline values: CDR1 SGHNT, CDR2 YENEEA. Losses at the gene ends were 0 bases for V and 2 bases for J; bases not matched to a gene: 17.

This sequence joins TRBV4-1 and TRBJ2-1; no reliable D call. The germline gives CDR1 MGHRA, CDR2 YSYEKL. The CDR3 is 15 residues long. Trimming pared 0 bases from V and 3 bases from J, leaving 9 bases between. The CDR3: CASSQDKANYNEQFF. The DNA for the CDR3 is TGCGCCAGCAGCCAAGATAAGGCCAACTACAATGAGCAGTTCTTC.

This rearrangement joins TRBV19 to TRBJ1-5, with 7 bases lining up with TRBD1. Germline-derived CDR1 and CDR2 are LNHDA and SQIVND (reference sequence). V lost 5 bases, J lost 3 bases, and 4 bases stayed unmatched. The CDR3 has 14 residues. The CDR3 spells CASSAGQDNQPQHF. CDR3 DNA: TGTGCCAGTAGTGCAGGACAGGACAATCAGCCCCAGCATTTT.

As for this clonotype: One end of the junction fails to match germline, which may point to a read error. The genes are TRBV5-3 and TRBJ1-4; possible D gene TRBD1, 5 bases. TRBV5-3 belongs to the ORF category, with a function that is uncertain. The CDR3 consists of 14 residues. CDR3 sequence reads: CASSWGDRNEKLFF. The CDR3 DNA follows: TGTGCCAGCAGCTGGGGGGACCGGAATGAAAAACTGTTTTTT.

This clonotype was observed a few times. The V and J genes are TRBV28 and TRBJ1-2, with D perhaps TRBD1 (5 bases). Germline V gives CDR1 MDHEN, CDR2 SYDVKM. V shed 7 bases and J shed 4 bases, with 13 bases lying between them. The CDR3 has 13 residues. The CDR3 sequence is CASIVRAGYGYTF. The CDR3 DNA follows: TGTGCCAGCATAGTCAGGGCGGGCTATGGCTACACCTTC.

This clonotype has a handful of counts. The chain joins TRBV12-3 or TRBV12-4 to TRBJ2-7; D not certain. CDR3 size: 16 residues. V was clipped by 1 base and J by 3 bases, with 16 bases between them. The CDR3 DNA reads as TGTGCCAGCAGTTTAGAGGTAGGGCAGACCCACTACGAGCAGTACTTC. Translated: CASSLEVGQTHYEQYF.

The chain carries TRBV6-6 and TRBJ2-6; 7 bases are shared with TRBD1. J lost 1 base, V lost 6 bases, and 12 bases had no gene match. Germline CDR1 reads MNHNY; CDR2 reads SVGAGI (reference sequence). The length of the CDR3 is 18 residues. The CDR3 loop reads CASRPQTGLSSGANVLTF. CDR3 sequence (DNA): TGTGCCAGCAGACCTCAGACAGGGTTGTCTTCTGGGGCCAACGTCCTGACTTTC.

This clonotype has just a few counts. The V and J genes are TRBV27 and TRBJ2-7, with D perhaps matching TRBD1 (6 bases). The CDR3 is 17 residues long. Deletions cut 5 bases from V and 4 bases from J, with 24 bases between. Germline V gene data show CDR1 as MNHEY and CDR2 as SMNVEV (reference sequence). The CDR3 coding sequence is TGTGCCAGCAGTCGGCCGTCCACACAGGGAGTTTATTACGAGCAGTACTTC. As protein: CASSRPSTQGVYYEQYF.